Described below is a single T cell receptor (beta chain) sequence and its context. This specimen comes from a study of T cells after yellow fever vaccination. TCRdb re-analysed the 5' RACE reads in MiXCR, keeping a single row per CDR3 protein. The sample shows some 300,000 distinct CDR3 sequences, around 9.3% of them seen only once. Trimming took off 8 bases at V and 0 bases at J, with 13 bases between the two ends. The germline gives CDR1 MNHEY, CDR2 SVGEGT. This CDR3 is 14 amino acids long. The sample was CD4+ T cells sorted from PBMCs, taken 5 days after the yellow fever booster vaccination. The TCR originated in a young man who received the YFV17D yellow fever vaccine. J is TRBJ1-1 and V is TRBV6-2 or TRBV6-3; perhaps TRBD1 as D (5 bases). The CDR3 coding sequence is TGTGCCAGCGGCTGGGACTACATGAACACTGAAGCTTTCTTT. This gives the protein CASGWDYMNTEAFF.